A single sample is the source of the 21 T cell receptor beta chains below, sequenced in a study of T cell repertoires in cytomegalovirus infection. TCRdb reanalysed the reads using MiXCR and keeps one entry per CDR3 protein. Of almost 300,000 distinct CDR3 sequences listed, around 10% are singletons. The sequencing sample was made of PBMCs. The receptors here all came from a human donor in good health (CMV status not recorded). Some clones in this sample may be carry-over from other donors' samples.

Many counts were recorded for this clonotype. This sequence joins TRBV4-3 and TRBJ2-4; TRBD2 is a possible D gene (6 bases). From germline, CDR1 is LGHNA and CDR2 YSLEER. This CDR3 has 15 residues. The germline V and J ends were trimmed by 0 bases and 7 bases, with 13 bases remaining between them. The DNA of the CDR3 is TGCGCCAGCAGCCAAGACCGGGGGATCGGGAACATTCAGTACTTC. Protein sequence: CASSQDRGIGNIQYF.

This clonotype occurred many times. This chain uses TRBV28 with TRBJ2-3; 7 bases match TRBD2. This CDR3 is 17 amino acids long. Germline V gene data show CDR1 as MDHEN and CDR2 as SYDVKM. The trim removed 2 bases at V and 2 bases at J, leaving 10 bases unmatched. The CDR3 DNA is TGTGCCAGCAGTTTAGATCTTTCTAGCGGAAACACAGATACGCAGTATTTT. Translation gives CASSLDLSSGNTDTQYF. Supplemented by reference TRBV28 and TRBJ2-3, the full variable domain reads DVKVTQSSRYLVKRTGEKVFLECVQDMDHENMFWYRQDPGLGLRLIYFSYDVKMKEKGDIPEGYSVSREKKERFSLILESASTNQTSMYLCASSLDLSSGNTDTQYFGPGTRLTVL.

This clonotype was counted ten times or more. This CDR3 reads CASNKDPGGYGYTF. CDR3 sequence (DNA): TGTGCCAGCAACAAGGACCCAGGGGGCTATGGCTACACCTTC. V and J are TRBV11-2 and TRBJ1-2; 7 bases fit TRBD1. Losses at the gene ends were 7 bases for V and 4 bases for J; bases not matched to a gene: 9. CDR1 is SGHAT, CDR2 FQNNGV, per germline. The CDR3 contains 14 residues.

The V call is TRBV29-1, the J call TRBJ1-6; D might be TRBD1 (5 bases). The CDR3 totals 15 residues. Germline V gene sequence: CDR1 SQVTM, CDR2 ANQGSEA. Trimming shortened V by 6 bases and J by 0 bases, and 12 bases separated the two germline ends. CDR3 DNA: TGCAGCGTCGCGGCAGGGAGCTCCTATAATTCACCCCTCCACTTT. It yields the protein CSVAAGSSYNSPLHF.

This clonotype was detected many times. CDR3 nucleotide sequence: TGTGCCAGCAGCTCAGGATGGACAGGCGTTCCCTACGAGCAGTACTTC. Amino acids: CASSSGWTGVPYEQYF. The chain carries TRBV11-2 and TRBJ2-7; 7 bases are shared with TRBD1. Germline lookup yields CDR1 SGHAT and CDR2 FQNNGV. The CDR3 contains 16 residues. J gave up 2 bases and V 4 bases, and 11 bases lay outside the gene matches.

At least ten counts were recorded for this clonotype. The V gene is TRBV7-9, the J gene TRBJ2-3; 7 positions agree with TRBD1. The CDR3 length is 16 residues. J lost 5 bases, V lost 5 bases, and 13 bases had no gene match. CDR1 is SEHNR and CDR2 is FQNEAQ in the germline V gene (reference sequence). Here the CDR3 reads CASSPLTGMRKDTQYF. The CDR3 DNA reads TGTGCCAGCAGCCCCTTGACAGGGATGAGAAAAGATACGCAGTATTTT.

This clonotype was seen ten or more times. The genes are TRBV15 and TRBJ2-7; D gene uncertain. Germline V gene lookup returns CDR1 LNHNV and CDR2 YYDKDF (reference sequence). The CDR3 has 13 residues. V lost 3 bases, J lost 5 bases, and 11 bases lay in between. The DNA of the CDR3 is TGTGCCACCAGCAGCCAAGGTGGAAACGAGCAGTACTTC. It codes for CATSSQGGNEQYF. The variable domain in full, with the rest retrieved from reference TRBV15 and TRBJ2-7, is DAMVIQNPRYQVTQFGKPVTLSCSQTLNHNVMYWYQQKSSQAPKLLFHYYDKDFNNEADTPDNFQSRRPNTSFCFLDIRSPGLGDTAMYLCATSSQGGNEQYFGPGTRLTVT.

This clonotype was seen repeatedly, ten times or more. V and J are TRBV11-3 and TRBJ2-6; 11 positions match TRBD1. The length of the CDR3 is 16 residues. J was trimmed by 0 bases and V by 11 bases; bases with no gene match: 6. Looked up from germline, CDR1 is SGHNT and CDR2 is YENEEA. DNA of the CDR3: TGTGCCTCCGGGACAGGGGGTCTCTCTGGGGCCAACGTCCTGACTTTC. Protein sequence: CASGTGGLSGANVLTF.

In this sample, this clonotype turned up a few times. The genes are TRBV6-2 or TRBV6-3 and TRBJ1-2; D remains unclear. The CDR3 spans 15 residues. V lost 5 bases and J 5 bases, leaving 18 bases between the germline ends. CDR1 is MNHEY, CDR2 SVGEGT, per germline. The CDR3 DNA sequence: TGTGCCAGCAGTCAGAGGACTTTAGGGCCATATGGCTACACCTTC. It codes for CASSQRTLGPYGYTF.

The chain is built from TRBV29-1 and TRBJ1-2; tentative D call: TRBD1 (5 bases). The CDR3 runs to 10 residues. CDR1 and CDR2 from the germline V gene are SQVTM and ANQGSEA. Deletions cut 7 bases from V and 6 bases from J, with 9 bases between. CDR3 DNA sequence: TGCAGCGCCCTGGGGGATGGCTACACCTTC. Translation: CSALGDGYTF.

There are many counts of this clonotype. The rearrangement uses TRBV2 and TRBJ2-1; D unresolved. Per the germline V gene, CDR1 is SNHLY and CDR2 is FYNNEI. V dropped 0 bases and J dropped 6 bases, with 12 bases sitting between them. This CDR3 has 15 amino acids. CDR3 sequence: CASSEAGSLSNEQFF. CDR3 nucleotide sequence: TGTGCCAGCAGTGAAGCGGGTAGCCTTTCCAATGAGCAGTTCTTC.

This clonotype was counted many times. This sequence joins TRBV20-1 and TRBJ2-5, with 8 bases that match TRBD2. CDR1 and CDR2 from the germline V gene are DFQATT and SNEGSKA (reference sequence). The CDR3 spans 15 residues. Trimming took 1 base from V and 2 from J; bases not matched to a gene: 6. The CDR3 sequence: CSARVGPGGQETQYF. The CDR3, as DNA: TGCAGTGCTAGAGTCGGGCCGGGGGGGCAAGAGACCCAGTACTTC.

This clonotype was counted ten times or more. V usage is TRBV28 and J usage is TRBJ1-2, with TRBD1 as a possible D gene (5 bases). Germline CDR1 reads MDHEN; CDR2 reads SYDVKM. Trimming removed 1 base at V and 6 bases at J, with 12 bases between. This CDR3 comprises 14 residues. The CDR3 sequence is CASSLYEGRHGYTF. DNA for the CDR3: TGTGCCAGCAGTTTATATGAGGGGCGCCATGGCTACACCTTC.

This clonotype turned up a few times. The V gene is TRBV4-3, the J gene TRBJ2-1, with 8 bases fitting TRBD2. Trimming cost V 2 bases and J 4 bases; bases outside gene matches: 4. The CDR3 spans 15 residues. Germline V lookup: CDR1 LGHNA, CDR2 YSLEER. The chain's CDR3 is CASSQFGRGYNEQFF. As DNA, the CDR3 is TGCGCCAGCAGCCAATTCGGGAGGGGATACAATGAGCAGTTCTTC.

This chain connects TRBV29-1 to TRBJ1-2; perhaps TRBD1 as D (6 bases). CDR3 length: 12 amino acids. V was pared by 5 bases and J by 8 bases, with 15 bases between. Germline loops: CDR1 SQVTM, CDR2 ANQGSEA. The DNA of the CDR3 is TGCAGCGTTTCCCGGGGGGCTGGAGGCTACACCTTC. Residues: CSVSRGAGGYTF.

This clonotype has ten or more counts. This chain joins TRBV2 and TRBJ2-3; D may match TRBD1 or TRBD2 (5 bases each). Germline-derived CDR1 and CDR2 are SNHLY and FYNNEI. This CDR3 is 14 amino acids long. Deletions cut 6 bases from V and 7 bases from J, with 17 bases between. As DNA, the CDR3 is TGTGCCAGCAGCCCCGGGGACCCGAGGCATACGCAGTATTTT. It codes for CASSPGDPRHTQYF.

Ten or more counts support this clonotype. The chain employs TRBV4-3 and TRBJ2-2; D gene uncertain. This CDR3 is 12 amino acids long. Germline V gives CDR1 LGHNA, CDR2 YSLEER. V lost 0 bases and J lost 7, with 3 bases in between. Written as DNA, the CDR3 is TGCGCCAGCAGCCAAGAGTTCGGGGAGCTGTTTTTT. Amino acid sequence: CASSQEFGELFF.

Ten or more counts support this clonotype. This chain uses TRBV20-1 with TRBJ2-5; 9 nucleotides agree with TRBD1. CDR1 DFQATT and CDR2 SNEGSKA come from the germline V gene (reference sequence). The CDR3 runs 15 residues. V lost 0 bases, J lost 6 bases, and 8 bases stayed unmatched. The CDR3 sequence is CSARDGQGLMQTQYF. Written as DNA, the CDR3 is TGCAGTGCTAGAGATGGACAGGGGTTAATGCAGACCCAGTACTTC.

V gene TRBV7-9 combines with J gene TRBJ1-2, with 8 positions matching TRBD1. The CDR3 is 16 amino acids. The V gene's germline CDR1 is SEHNR and CDR2 FQNEAQ (reference sequence). J was trimmed by 7 bases and V by 7 bases; bases with no gene match: 17. The CDR3 bases are TGTGCCAGCACACGACCGGGACAGGCATTCGGGAGTGGCTACACCTTC. Residues: CASTRPGQAFGSGYTF.

This clonotype showed up just a few times. The rearrangement uses TRBV6-2 or TRBV6-3 and TRBJ1-1; 7 nucleotides agree with TRBD1. Germline CDR1 is MNHEY and CDR2 is SVGEGT. J was trimmed by 1 base and V by 6 bases; bases with no gene match: 8. The CDR3 is 15 amino acids. CDR3 in amino acids: CASRMTDRPNTEAFF. CDR3 nucleotide sequence: TGTGCCAGCAGAATGACGGACAGGCCGAACACTGAAGCTTTCTTT.

There are a few counts of this clonotype. The genes are TRBV29-1 and TRBJ2-7, with D possibly called TRBD1 or TRBD2 (6 bases each). This CDR3 is 13 amino acids long. In germline, CDR1 is SQVTM, CDR2 ANQGSEA. V dropped 7 bases and J dropped 4 bases, with 17 bases sitting between them. CDR3 DNA sequence: TGCAGCGCAAAGGGGGGACGGATTTACGAGCAGTACTTC. This gives the protein CSAKGGRIYEQYF.